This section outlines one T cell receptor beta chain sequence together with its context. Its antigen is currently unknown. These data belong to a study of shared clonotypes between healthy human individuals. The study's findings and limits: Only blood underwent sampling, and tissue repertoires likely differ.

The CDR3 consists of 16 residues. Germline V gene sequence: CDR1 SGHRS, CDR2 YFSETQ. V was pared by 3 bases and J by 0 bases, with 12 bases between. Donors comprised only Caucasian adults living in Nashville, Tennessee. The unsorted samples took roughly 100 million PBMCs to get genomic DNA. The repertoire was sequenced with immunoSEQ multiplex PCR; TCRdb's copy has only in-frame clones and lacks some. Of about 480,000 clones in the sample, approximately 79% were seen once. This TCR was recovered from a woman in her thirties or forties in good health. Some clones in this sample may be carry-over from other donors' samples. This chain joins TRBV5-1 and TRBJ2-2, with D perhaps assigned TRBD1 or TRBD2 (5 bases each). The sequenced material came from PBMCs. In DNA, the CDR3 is TGCGCCAGCAGCTGGGCCGGGACCTCGAACACCGGGGAGCTGTTTTTT. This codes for CASSWAGTSNTGELFF.